Presented here are 30 T cell receptor beta chains from one specimen sequenced in a study of cytomegalovirus exposure and HLA in healthy donors. PCR employed 60 Vbeta and 13 Jbeta primers. Generated by immunoSEQ multiplex PCR, the TCRdb table keeps only in-frame clones and is missing some. Here the sample spans roughly 190,000 clones, about four fifths being singletons. Source material: PBMCs. These receptors all stem from a man aged 18 to 30 in good health and CMV-seronegative.

This clone was recorded a few times. This chain links TRBV11-3 with TRBJ2-1, with TRBD2 matching over 8 bases. The V segment lost 5 bases and the J segment 4 bases; nucleotides outside the gene matches: 13. CDR3 length equals 17 residues. Germline-derived CDR1 and CDR2 are SGHNT and YENEEA. The CDR3 spells CASSPESGSSGYNEQFF. DNA of the CDR3: TGTGCCAGCAGCCCTGAGAGTGGGTCTAGCGGGTACAATGAGCAGTTCTTC. Complete variable domain (other parts from reference TRBV11-3 and TRBJ2-1): EAGVVQSPRYKIIEKKQPVAFWCNPISGHNTLYWYLQNLGQGPELLIRYENEEAVDDSQLPKDRFSAERLKGVDSTLKIQPAELGDSAVYLCASSPESGSSGYNEQFFGPGTRLTVL.

The chain is built from TRBV5-4 and TRBJ1-1; the match to TRBD1 covers 8 bases. The CDR3 is 15 residues long. The germline V gene has CDR1 SGHNT and CDR2 YYREEE (reference sequence). The J segment lost 0 bases and the V segment lost 4 bases, leaving 5 bases of the junction unmatched. The CDR3 here is CASSATGAMNTEAFF. DNA for the CDR3: TGTGCCAGCAGCGCGACAGGGGCCATGAACACTGAAGCTTTCTTT. Full variable domain (outside the CDR3, taken from reference TRBV5-4 and TRBJ1-1): ETGVTQSPTHLIKTRGQQVTLRCSSQSGHNTVSWYQQALGQGPQFIFQYYREEENGRGNFPPRFSGLQFPNYSSELNVNALELDDSALYLCASSATGAMNTEAFFGQGTRLTVV.

This chain links TRBV9 with TRBJ2-1; D is uncertain. The CDR3 spans 11 residues. With 4 bases removed from V and 6 bases from J, the gap between germline ends came to 5 bases. In germline, CDR1 is SGDLS, CDR2 YYNGEE. The CDR3 bases are TGTGCCAGCAGCCCGTCCAATGAGCAGTTCTTC. Amino acids: CASSPSNEQFF.

The chain recombines TRBV6-6 with TRBJ2-5; 7 nucleotides align to TRBD2. CDR1 and CDR2 (germline): MNHNY, SVGAGI (reference sequence). The ends lost 6 bases at V and 5 bases at J; junction bases unmatched: 12. The CDR3 length is 15 residues. In DNA, the CDR3 is TGTGCCAGCAGCACAGTCCTAGCCGGGGGGGAGACCCAGTACTTC. The encoded protein is CASSTVLAGGETQYF.

The chain uses TRBV19 and TRBJ1-5; D may be TRBD1 (5 bases). The CDR3 extends over 14 amino acids. V gave up 5 bases and J gave up 7 bases, with 15 bases separating them. In germline, CDR1 is LNHDA, CDR2 SQIVND (reference sequence). The CDR3: CASSWDSRGQPQHF. The CDR3 nucleotides are TGTGCCAGTAGTTGGGACTCTCGGGGGCAGCCCCAGCATTTT.

The rearrangement links TRBV25-1 to TRBJ1-2; TRBD1 aligns across 9 bases. The CDR3 spans 17 residues. Germline-derived CDR1 and CDR2 are MGHDK and SYGVNS. The J segment lost 4 bases and the V segment lost 3 bases, leaving 12 bases of the junction unmatched. The CDR3 region is CASSDSYKGQGLYGYTF. Written as DNA, the CDR3 is TGTGCCAGCAGTGACTCGTACAAGGGACAGGGACTCTATGGCTACACCTTC.

The gene calls are TRBV4-3 and TRBJ2-7; no clear D. In germline, CDR1 is LGHNA, CDR2 YSLEER. Trimming shortened V by 3 bases and J by 2 bases, and 14 bases separated the two germline ends. This CDR3 is 15 amino acids long. CDR3 sequence: CASSQSMSFPYEQYF. CDR3 bases: TGCGCCAGCAGCCAGAGCATGTCCTTTCCCTACGAGCAGTACTTC.

CDR3 nucleotide sequence: TGTGCTAGTGGTTTGGCCGACAGTGAAGCTTTCTTT. Translation: CASGLADSEAFF. The V gene is TRBV12-5, the J gene TRBJ1-1; tentatively, D is TRBD1 (5 bases). The CDR3 loop spans 12 amino acids. The germline V gene has CDR1 LGHNT and CDR2 FRNRAP. The ends were cut back, 1 base at V and 7 bases at J, with 7 bases in the middle.

The rearrangement joins TRBV7-2 to TRBJ2-7, with TRBD1 matching 8 bases. The CDR3 spans 14 residues. The junction had 7 bases not matched to a gene; V was cut back by 4 bases and J by 5 bases. CDR1 is SGHTA, CDR2 FQGNSA, per germline. This CDR3 is CASSSGTGADEQYF. In nucleotides, the CDR3 is TGTGCCAGCAGCTCCGGGACAGGCGCGGACGAGCAGTACTTC.

On this clone itself: The junction departs from the called germline gene at one end, perhaps through a read error. The rearrangement joins TRBV7-9 to TRBJ2-3, with 7 bases lining up with TRBD1. This CDR3 spans 14 amino acids. The germline V gene encodes CDR1 SEHNR and CDR2 FQNEAQ (reference sequence). The CDR3 sequence: CSSSSGTGTDTQYF. The CDR3 nucleotides read TGTTCCAGCAGTTCTGGGACAGGCACAGATACGCAGTATTTT.

This rearrangement joins TRBV7-8 to TRBJ1-2, with 7 positions matching TRBD1. V lost 5 bases and J lost 10; bases outside the gene matches: 10. Germline V CDR1 and CDR2: SGHVS, FQNEAQ. The CDR3 is 13 residues long. CDR3 in DNA: TGTGCCAGCAGCGACCGGGACAGATTCTCCTACACCTTC. This sequence encodes CASSDRDRFSYTF.

The V and J genes are TRBV4-1 and TRBJ2-5; 8 nucleotides align to TRBD2. The CDR3 sequence is 16 residues long. Germline loops: CDR1 MGHRA, CDR2 YSYEKL. The V and J ends lost 3 bases and 2 bases, in that order; junction bases with no gene match: 8. The DNA for the CDR3 is TGCGCCAGCAGCCACCCTGCGGGAGGACAGCAAGAGACCCAGTACTTC. It is translated as CASSHPAGGQQETQYF.

The chain uses TRBV9 and TRBJ1-6; D ambiguous. CDR3 length: 13 amino acids. Germline-derived CDR1 and CDR2 are SGDLS and YYNGEE. The V gene lost 1 base and the J gene lost 11 bases, with 10 bases spanning the gap. The CDR3 region is CASSVSGSAPLHF. As DNA, the CDR3 is TGTGCCAGCAGCGTAAGCGGTTCCGCACCCCTCCACTTT.

The chain couples TRBV20-1 to TRBJ2-1; perhaps TRBD2 as D (5 bases). This CDR3 has 11 amino acids. Trimming stripped 8 bases from V and 7 bases from J, with 12 bases between. The germline V gene encodes CDR1 DFQATT and CDR2 SNEGSKA (reference sequence). CDR3 sequence (DNA): TGCAGTCCGGTCCGGAGGAATGAGCAGTTCTTC. Translation gives CSPVRRNEQFF.

V gene TRBV5-1 combines with J gene TRBJ2-2, with D tentatively TRBD1 (7 bases). V shed 6 bases and J shed 4 bases, with 22 bases lying between them. Looked up from germline, CDR1 is SGHRS and CDR2 is YFSETQ. The CDR3 consists of 17 residues. The CDR3 region is CASKTRPAEGATGELFF. The CDR3 DNA sequence: TGCGCCAGCAAAACCCGGCCGGCGGAGGGGGCCACCGGGGAGCTGTTTTTT.

Comments on this clone: This sample includes further DNA sequences coding for the same CDR3. The V gene is TRBV2, the J gene TRBJ1-1; TRBD1 agrees at 11 bases. CDR1 and CDR2 (germline): SNHLY, FYNNEI. The trim removed 6 bases at V and 10 bases at J, leaving 4 bases unmatched. CDR3 length: 12 amino acids. This CDR3 is CASRGQGVVAFF. The CDR3 coding sequence is TGTGCCAGCAGGGGACAGGGGGTTGTAGCTTTCTTT.

The chain is built from TRBV15 and TRBJ2-1; D is unresolved. The germline V gene encodes CDR1 LNHNV and CDR2 YYDKDF (reference sequence). This CDR3 is built from 14 residues. Trimming took 1 base from V and 5 from J, leaving 9 bases between them. CDR3 DNA: TGTGCCACCAGCAGAGGAGGTACTAACAATGAGCAGTTCTTC. Translation: CATSRGGTNNEQFF. Variable domain in full (rest from reference TRBV15 and TRBJ2-1): DAMVIQNPRYQVTQFGKPVTLSCSQTLNHNVMYWYQQKSSQAPKLLFHYYDKDFNNEADTPDNFQSRRPNTSFCFLDIRSPGLGDTAMYLCATSRGGTNNEQFFGPGTRLTVL.

This clone was recorded once. The chain employs TRBV7-9 and TRBJ1-4, with D uncertain. CDR1 and CDR2 from the germline V gene are SEHNR and FQNEAQ (reference sequence). The CDR3 is 16 amino acids. V lost 5 bases and J lost 0, with 13 bases in between. The CDR3, as DNA: TGTGCCAGCAGCCAGCGGCATTCTGCAACTAATGAAAAACTGTTTTTT. Protein sequence: CASSQRHSATNEKLFF.

The chain links TRBV4-3 to TRBJ2-2, with TRBD2 identical over 9 bases. Trimming at V came to 3 bases and at J to 4 bases, leaving 9 bases not matched to a gene. The length of the CDR3 is 17 residues. Germline assignment: CDR1 LGHNA and CDR2 YSLEER. Here the CDR3 reads CASSHRRGGQLTGELFF. Written as DNA, the CDR3 is TGCGCCAGCAGCCACAGGCGGGGGGGCCAACTCACCGGGGAGCTGTTTTTT.

The chain has TRBV20-1 and TRBJ2-7, with D possibly being TRBD1 (5 bases). The CDR3 consists of 11 residues. Germline CDR1 is DFQATT and CDR2 is SNEGSKA (reference sequence). Trimming stripped 6 bases from V and 3 bases from J, with 9 bases between. CDR3 sequence: CSAGAGYEQYF. Written as DNA, the CDR3 is TGCAGTGCAGGGGCCGGCTACGAGCAGTACTTC.

Details on this clone: The same CDR3 can be traced to other DNA sequences in this sample. The chain combines TRBV9 with TRBJ2-2; D is uncertain. This CDR3 is 14 amino acids long. V lost 0 bases and J lost 1, with 4 bases in between. CDR1 is SGDLS, CDR2 YYNGEE, per germline. The CDR3: CASSVALNTGELFF. CDR3 nucleotides: TGTGCCAGCAGCGTAGCCTTGAACACCGGGGAGCTGTTTTTT.

V gene TRBV27 combines with J gene TRBJ2-7; 12 bases are a match to TRBD1. CDR3 length: 17 amino acids. Per germline, CDR1 MNHEY and CDR2 SMNVEV (reference sequence). The V gene end was trimmed by 3 bases and the J gene end by 2 bases; junction bases not matched to a gene: 8. The CDR3 spells CASSFQGTGGLPYEQYF. The CDR3 bases are TGTGCCAGCAGTTTCCAAGGGACAGGGGGCCTTCCCTACGAGCAGTACTTC.

The V gene is TRBV18, the J gene TRBJ1-1; 9 bases line up with TRBD1. Trimming cost V 0 bases and J 0 bases; bases outside gene matches: 5. The CDR3 contains 17 residues. Germline V gene lookup returns CDR1 KGHSH and CDR2 LQKENI. CDR3 DNA sequence: TGTGCCAGCTCACCACCGTTGACAGGGGGTCTGAACACTGAAGCTTTCTTT. This codes for CASSPPLTGGLNTEAFF.

V gene TRBV7-3 combines with J gene TRBJ2-5, with TRBD1 as a possible D gene (5 bases). V was cut by 5 bases and J by 0 bases, with 16 bases left in between. Germline V gene data show CDR1 as SGHTA and CDR2 as FQGTGA. The CDR3 runs 16 residues. Here the CDR3 reads CASSPGRGEHQETQYF. In DNA form, the CDR3 reads TGTGCCAGCAGCCCCGGAAGGGGCGAACACCAAGAGACCCAGTACTTC.

V and J are TRBV4-2 and TRBJ2-7; 8 nucleotides match TRBD1. The CDR3 has 16 amino acids. J lost 0 bases, V lost 1 base, and 5 bases had no gene match. Germline lookup yields CDR1 LGHNA and CDR2 YNFKEQ. Written as DNA, the CDR3 is TGTGCCAGCAGCCAAGTGGACAGGGCCCCCTCCTACGAGCAGTACTTC. Amino acids: CASSQVDRAPSYEQYF.

The J gene is TRBJ2-7, the V gene TRBV29-1; D possibly corresponds to TRBD2 (5 bases). The CDR3 has 14 amino acids. CDR1 is SQVTM, CDR2 ANQGSEA, per germline. The germline V and J ends were trimmed by 7 bases and 3 bases, with 19 bases remaining between them. The chain's CDR3 is CSDPPVRGLYEQYF. As DNA, the CDR3 is TGCAGCGACCCCCCGGTTCGGGGTCTCTACGAGCAGTACTTC.

This rearrangement joins TRBV12-5 to TRBJ2-3, with 9 bases lining up with TRBD2. CDR1 LGHNT and CDR2 FRNRAP come from the germline V gene. The V segment lost 5 bases and the J segment 3 bases; nucleotides outside the gene matches: 12. CDR3 size: 17 residues. The CDR3 region is CASGPPISGRGTDTQYF. CDR3 DNA: TGTGCTAGTGGTCCACCCATTAGCGGGAGAGGAACAGATACGCAGTATTTT. Combining the CDR3 with reference TRBV12-5 and TRBJ2-3 gives the whole variable domain DARVTQTPRHKVTEMGQEVTMRCQPILGHNTVFWYRQTMMQGLELLAYFRNRAPLDDSGMPKDRFSAEMPDATLATLKIQPSEPRDSAVYFCASGPPISGRGTDTQYFGPGTRLTVL.

This chain joins TRBV7-8 and TRBJ2-3; 10 positions match TRBD2. The germline gives CDR1 SGHVS, CDR2 FQNEAQ. CDR3 length equals 18 residues. V trimming: 3 bases; J trimming: 5 bases; junction bases outside the gene matches: 14. DNA for the CDR3: TGTGCCAGCAGCTTCCACAAGCGGGAGGGGGCCTCTATAGATACGCAGTATTTT. This encodes CASSFHKREGASIDTQYF. Complete variable domain (other parts from reference TRBV7-8 and TRBJ2-3): GAGVSQSPRYKVAKRGQDVALRCDPISGHVSLFWYQQALGQGPEFLTYFQNEAQLDKSGLPSDRFFAERPEGSVSTLKIQRTQQEDSAVYLCASSFHKREGASIDTQYFGPGTRLTVL.

This clone was counted a few times. The gene calls are TRBV10-3 and TRBJ2-7; 11 bases agree with TRBD1. The junction had 6 bases not matched to a gene; V was cut back by 6 bases and J by 2 bases. The CDR3 covers 15 residues. Germline lookup yields CDR1 ENHRY and CDR2 SYGVKD. CDR3 sequence reads: CAISARTGGPYEQYF. The CDR3 region has the DNA TGTGCCATCAGCGCTCGGACAGGGGGCCCCTACGAGCAGTACTTC.

This clone has only one observation. The chain recombines TRBV18 with TRBJ1-3; a weak D match, TRBD1 (6 bases). CDR3 length equals 18 residues. Trimming removed 3 bases from V and 3 bases from J, with 21 bases in between. Germline-derived CDR1 and CDR2 are KGHSH and LQKENI. CDR3 bases: TGTGCCAGCTCACCTCAACCCAGCCGGGGGGCAGTTGGAAACACCATATATTTT. Protein: CASSPQPSRGAVGNTIYF.